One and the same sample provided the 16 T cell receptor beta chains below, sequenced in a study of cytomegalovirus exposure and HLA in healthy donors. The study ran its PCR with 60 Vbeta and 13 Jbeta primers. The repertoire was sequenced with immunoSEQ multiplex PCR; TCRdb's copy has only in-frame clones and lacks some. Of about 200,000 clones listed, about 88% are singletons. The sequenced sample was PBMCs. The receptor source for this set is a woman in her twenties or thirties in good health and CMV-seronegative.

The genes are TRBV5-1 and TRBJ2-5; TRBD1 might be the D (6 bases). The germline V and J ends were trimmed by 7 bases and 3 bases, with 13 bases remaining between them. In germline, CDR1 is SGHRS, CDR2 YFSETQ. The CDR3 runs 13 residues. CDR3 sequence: CASFGQPEETQYF. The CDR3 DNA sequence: TGCGCCAGCTTCGGACAGCCCGAAGAGACCCAGTACTTC.

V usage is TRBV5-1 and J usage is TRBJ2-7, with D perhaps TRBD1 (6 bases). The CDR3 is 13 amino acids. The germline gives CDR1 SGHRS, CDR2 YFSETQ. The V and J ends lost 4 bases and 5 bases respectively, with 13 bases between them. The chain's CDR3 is CASSPQGFDEQYF. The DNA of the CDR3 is TGCGCCAGCAGCCCACAGGGTTTCGACGAGCAGTACTTC. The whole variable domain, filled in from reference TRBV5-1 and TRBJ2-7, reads KAGVTQTPRYLIKTRGQQVTLSCSPISGHRSVSWYQQTPGQGLQFLFEYFSETQRNKGNFPGRFSGRQFSNSRSEMNVSTLELGDSALYLCASSPQGFDEQYFGPGTRLTVT.

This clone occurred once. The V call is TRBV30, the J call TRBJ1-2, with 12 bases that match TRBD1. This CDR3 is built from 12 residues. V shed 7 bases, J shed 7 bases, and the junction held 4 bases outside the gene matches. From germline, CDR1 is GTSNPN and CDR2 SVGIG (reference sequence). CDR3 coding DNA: TGTGCCTTCGGGACAGGGGGCGTTGGCTACACCTTC. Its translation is CAFGTGGVGYTF.

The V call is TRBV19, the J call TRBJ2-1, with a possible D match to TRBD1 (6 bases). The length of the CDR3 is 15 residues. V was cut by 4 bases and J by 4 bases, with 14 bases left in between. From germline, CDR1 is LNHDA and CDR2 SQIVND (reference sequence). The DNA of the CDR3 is TGTGCCAGTAGTAACCGGGACACCTCTTACAATGAGCAGTTCTTC. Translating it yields CASSNRDTSYNEQFF.

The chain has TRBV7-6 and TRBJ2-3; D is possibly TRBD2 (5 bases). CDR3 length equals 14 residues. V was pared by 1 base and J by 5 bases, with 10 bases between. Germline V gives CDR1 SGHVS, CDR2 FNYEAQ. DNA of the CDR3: TGTGCCAGCAGCTTAGGTCCGAGGGTAGATACGCAGTATTTT. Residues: CASSLGPRVDTQYF.

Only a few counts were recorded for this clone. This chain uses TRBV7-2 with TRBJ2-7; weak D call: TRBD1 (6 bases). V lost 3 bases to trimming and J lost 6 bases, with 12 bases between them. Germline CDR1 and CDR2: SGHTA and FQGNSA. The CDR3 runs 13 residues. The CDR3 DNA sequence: TGTGCCAGCAGCTTGCAGGGGATAGGCGAGCAGTACTTC. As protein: CASSLQGIGEQYF.

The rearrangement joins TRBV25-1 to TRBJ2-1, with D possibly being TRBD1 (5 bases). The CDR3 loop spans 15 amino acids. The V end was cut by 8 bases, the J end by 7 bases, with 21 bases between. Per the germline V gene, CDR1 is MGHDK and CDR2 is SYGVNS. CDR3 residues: CASQDGWGRVNEQFF. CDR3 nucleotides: TGTGCCAGCCAGGATGGATGGGGCCGGGTGAATGAGCAGTTCTTC.

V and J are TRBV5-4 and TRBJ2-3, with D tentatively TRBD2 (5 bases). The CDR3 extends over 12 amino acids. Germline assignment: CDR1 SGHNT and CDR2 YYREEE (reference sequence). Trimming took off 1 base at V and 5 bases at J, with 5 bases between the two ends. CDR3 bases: TGTGCCAGCAGCTTGACTAGAGATACGCAGTATTTT. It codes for CASSLTRDTQYF.

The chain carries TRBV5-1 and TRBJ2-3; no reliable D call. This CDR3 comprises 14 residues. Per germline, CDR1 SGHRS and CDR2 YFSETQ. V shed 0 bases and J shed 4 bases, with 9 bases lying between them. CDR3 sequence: CASSLDGFADTQYF. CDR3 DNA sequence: TGCGCCAGCAGCTTGGACGGTTTCGCAGATACGCAGTATTTT. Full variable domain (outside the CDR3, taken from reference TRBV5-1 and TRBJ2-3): KAGVTQTPRYLIKTRGQQVTLSCSPISGHRSVSWYQQTPGQGLQFLFEYFSETQRNKGNFPGRFSGRQFSNSRSEMNVSTLELGDSALYLCASSLDGFADTQYFGPGTRLTVL.

CDR3 bases: TGCGCCAGCAGCCCGAGGACTAGCGGGGGGGCCGAAATCCACAATGAGCAGTTCTTC. This encodes CASSPRTSGGAEIHNEQFF. The genes are TRBV5-1 and TRBJ2-1, with 15 bases fitting TRBD2. The CDR3 length is 19 residues. Per the germline V gene, CDR1 is SGHRS and CDR2 is YFSETQ. Unmatched junction bases numbered 13, after V lost 4 bases and J lost 5 bases.

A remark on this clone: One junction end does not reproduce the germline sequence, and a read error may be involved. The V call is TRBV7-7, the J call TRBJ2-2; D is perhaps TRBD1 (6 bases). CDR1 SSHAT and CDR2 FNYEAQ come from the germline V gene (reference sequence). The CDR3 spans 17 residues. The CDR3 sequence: CASSPRAPASGVGELFF. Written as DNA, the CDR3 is TGTGCTAGCAGCCCCAGGGCGCCCGCGTCAGGGGTCGGGGAGCTGTTTTTT.

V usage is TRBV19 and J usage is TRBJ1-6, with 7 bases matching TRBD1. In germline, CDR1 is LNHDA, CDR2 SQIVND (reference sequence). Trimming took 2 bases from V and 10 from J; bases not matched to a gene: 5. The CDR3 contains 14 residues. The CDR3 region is CASSITGAASPLHF. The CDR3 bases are TGTGCCAGTAGTATAACAGGGGCGGCATCACCCCTCCACTTT.

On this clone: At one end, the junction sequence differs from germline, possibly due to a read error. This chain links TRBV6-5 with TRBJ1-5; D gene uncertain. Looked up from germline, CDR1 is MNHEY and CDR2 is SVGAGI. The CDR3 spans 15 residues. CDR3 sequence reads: CASSYSVFSNQSQHF. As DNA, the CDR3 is TGTGCCAGCAGTTACTCAGTGTTTAGCAATCAGTCCCAGCATTTT.

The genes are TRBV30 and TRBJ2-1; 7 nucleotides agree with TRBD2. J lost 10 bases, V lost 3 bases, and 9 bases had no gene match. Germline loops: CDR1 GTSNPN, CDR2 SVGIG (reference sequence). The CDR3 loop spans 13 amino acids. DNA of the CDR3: TGTGCCTGGAGCGCACTTACTAGCGTGGAGCAGTTCTTC. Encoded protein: CAWSALTSVEQFF.

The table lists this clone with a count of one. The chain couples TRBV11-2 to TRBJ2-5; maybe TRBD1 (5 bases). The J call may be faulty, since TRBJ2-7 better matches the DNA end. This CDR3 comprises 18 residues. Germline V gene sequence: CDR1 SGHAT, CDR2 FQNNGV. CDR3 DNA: TGTGCCAGCAGCTTACCACAACAGGTTGGGGTTAGCTCCTACGAGCAGTACTTC. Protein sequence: CASSLPQQVGVSSYEQYF.

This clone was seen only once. DNA of the CDR3: TGTGCCAGCAGTCAAGGGGGACCCTCCTACAATGAGCAGTTCTTC. It translates to CASSQGGPSYNEQFF. The gene calls are TRBV28 and TRBJ2-1, with a possible D match to TRBD1 (6 bases). This CDR3 contains 15 residues. Looked up from germline, CDR1 is MDHEN and CDR2 is SYDVKM. V shed 5 bases and J shed 0 bases, with 11 bases lying between them.